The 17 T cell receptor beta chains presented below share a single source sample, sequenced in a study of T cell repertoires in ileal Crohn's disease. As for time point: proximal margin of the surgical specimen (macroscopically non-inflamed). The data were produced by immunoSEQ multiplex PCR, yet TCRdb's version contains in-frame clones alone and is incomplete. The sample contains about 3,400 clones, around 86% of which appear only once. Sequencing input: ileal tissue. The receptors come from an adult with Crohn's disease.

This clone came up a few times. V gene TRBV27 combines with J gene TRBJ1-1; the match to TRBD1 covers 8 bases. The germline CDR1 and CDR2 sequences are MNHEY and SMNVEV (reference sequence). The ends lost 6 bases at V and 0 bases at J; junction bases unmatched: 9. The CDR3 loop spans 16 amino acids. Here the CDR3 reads CASRPANRGLNTEAFF. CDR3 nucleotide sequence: TGTGCCAGCAGACCCGCGAACAGGGGGTTGAACACTGAAGCTTTCTTT.

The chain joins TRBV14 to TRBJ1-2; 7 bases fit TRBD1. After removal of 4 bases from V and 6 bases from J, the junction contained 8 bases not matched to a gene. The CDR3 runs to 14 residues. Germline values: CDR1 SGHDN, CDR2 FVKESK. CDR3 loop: CASSPQPQGDGYTF. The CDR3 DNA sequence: TGTGCCAGCAGCCCACAACCCCAGGGGGATGGCTACACCTTC.

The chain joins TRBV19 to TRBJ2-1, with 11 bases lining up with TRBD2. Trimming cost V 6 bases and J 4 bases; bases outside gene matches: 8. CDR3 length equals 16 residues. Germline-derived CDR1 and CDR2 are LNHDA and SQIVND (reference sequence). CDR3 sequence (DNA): TGTGCCAGTAGGTCCGGGACTAGCGGAGTTTACAATGAGCAGTTCTTC. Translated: CASRSGTSGVYNEQFF.

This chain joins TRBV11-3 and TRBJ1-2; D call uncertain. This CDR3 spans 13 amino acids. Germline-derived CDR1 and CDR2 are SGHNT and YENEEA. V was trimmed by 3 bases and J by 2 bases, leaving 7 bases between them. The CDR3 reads CASSLVGNYGYTF. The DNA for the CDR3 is TGTGCCAGCAGCTTGGTCGGAAACTATGGCTACACCTTC.

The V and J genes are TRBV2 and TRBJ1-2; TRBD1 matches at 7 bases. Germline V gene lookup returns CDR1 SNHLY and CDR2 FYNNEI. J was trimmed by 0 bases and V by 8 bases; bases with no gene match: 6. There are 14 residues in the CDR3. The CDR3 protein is CASLGQTANYGYTF. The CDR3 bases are TGTGCCAGCTTGGGACAGACTGCTAACTATGGCTACACCTTC.

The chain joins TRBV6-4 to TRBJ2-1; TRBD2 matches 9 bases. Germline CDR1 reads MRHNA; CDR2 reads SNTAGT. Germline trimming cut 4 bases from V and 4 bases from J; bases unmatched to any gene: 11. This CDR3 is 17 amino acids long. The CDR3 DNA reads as TGTGCCAGCAGTGGGATTAGACTAGCGGCTCTTTACAATGAGCAGTTCTTC. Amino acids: CASSGIRLAALYNEQFF.

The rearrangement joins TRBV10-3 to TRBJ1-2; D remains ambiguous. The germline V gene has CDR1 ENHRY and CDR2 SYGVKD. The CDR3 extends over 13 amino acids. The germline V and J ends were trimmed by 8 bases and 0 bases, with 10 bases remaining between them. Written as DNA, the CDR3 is TGTGCCATCTCCGCGAACCCTAACTATGGCTACACCTTC. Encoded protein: CAISANPNYGYTF.

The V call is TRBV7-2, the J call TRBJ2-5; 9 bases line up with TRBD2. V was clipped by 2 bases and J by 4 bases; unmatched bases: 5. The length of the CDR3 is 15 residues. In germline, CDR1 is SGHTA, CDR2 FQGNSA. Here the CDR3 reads CASSLSSGRIETQYF. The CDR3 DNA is TGTGCCAGCAGCTTATCAAGCGGGAGGATAGAGACCCAGTACTTC.

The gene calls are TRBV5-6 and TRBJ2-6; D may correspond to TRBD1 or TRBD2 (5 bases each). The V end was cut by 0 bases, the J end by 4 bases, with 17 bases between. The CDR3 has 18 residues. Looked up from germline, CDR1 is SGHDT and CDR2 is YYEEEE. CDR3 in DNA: TGTGCCAGCAGCTTGGATCCAGGGAGACATCCCGGGGCCAACGTCCTGACTTTC. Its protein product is CASSLDPGRHPGANVLTF. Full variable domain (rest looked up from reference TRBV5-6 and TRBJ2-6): DAGVTQSPTHLIKTRGQQVTLRCSPKSGHDTVSWYQQALGQGPQFIFQYYEEEERQRGNFPDRFSGHQFPNYSSELNVNALLLGDSALYLCASSLDPGRHPGANVLTFGAGSRLTVL.

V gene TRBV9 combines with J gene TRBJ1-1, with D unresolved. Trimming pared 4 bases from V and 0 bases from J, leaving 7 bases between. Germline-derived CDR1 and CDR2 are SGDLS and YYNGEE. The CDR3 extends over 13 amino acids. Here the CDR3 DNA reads TGTGCCAGCAGCCTTCAGTTGAACACTGAAGCTTTCTTT. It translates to CASSLQLNTEAFF.

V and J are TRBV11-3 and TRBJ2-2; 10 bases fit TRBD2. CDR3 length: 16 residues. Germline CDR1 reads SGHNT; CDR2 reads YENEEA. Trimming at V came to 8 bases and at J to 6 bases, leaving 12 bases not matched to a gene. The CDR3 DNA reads TGTGCCAGCTCTCCTAGCGGGAGTGTTATCGCCGGGGAGCTGTTTTTT. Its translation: CASSPSGSVIAGELFF. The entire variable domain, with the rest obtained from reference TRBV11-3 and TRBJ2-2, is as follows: EAGVVQSPRYKIIEKKQPVAFWCNPISGHNTLYWYLQNLGQGPELLIRYENEEAVDDSQLPKDRFSAERLKGVDSTLKIQPAELGDSAVYLCASSPSGSVIAGELFFGEGSRLTVL.

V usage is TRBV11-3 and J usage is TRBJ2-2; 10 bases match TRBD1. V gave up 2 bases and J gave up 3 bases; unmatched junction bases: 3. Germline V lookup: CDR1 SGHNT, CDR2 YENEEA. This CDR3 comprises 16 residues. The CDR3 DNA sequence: TGTGCCAGCAGCTTACAGGGACAGGGGTACACCGGGGAGCTGTTTTTT. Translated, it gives CASSLQGQGYTGELFF.

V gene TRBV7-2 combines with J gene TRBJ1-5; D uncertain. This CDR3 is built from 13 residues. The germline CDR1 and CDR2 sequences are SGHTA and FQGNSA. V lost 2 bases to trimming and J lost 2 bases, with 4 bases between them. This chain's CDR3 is CASSLYGNQPQHF. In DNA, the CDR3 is TGTGCCAGCAGCTTATACGGCAATCAGCCCCAGCATTTT.

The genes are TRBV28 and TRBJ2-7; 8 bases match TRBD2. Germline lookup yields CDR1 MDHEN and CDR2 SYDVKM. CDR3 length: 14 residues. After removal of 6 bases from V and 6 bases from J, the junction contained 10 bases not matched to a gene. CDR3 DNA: TGTGCCAGCAGGGCAAGCGGGAGACTTCGCGAGCAGTACTTC. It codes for CASRASGRLREQYF.

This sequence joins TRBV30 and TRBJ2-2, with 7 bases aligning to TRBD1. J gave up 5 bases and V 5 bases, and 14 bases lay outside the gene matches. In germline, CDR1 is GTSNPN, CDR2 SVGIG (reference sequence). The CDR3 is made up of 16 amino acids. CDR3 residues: CAWAKTGWRETGELFF. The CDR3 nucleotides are TGTGCCTGGGCTAAGACAGGGTGGCGTGAAACCGGGGAGCTGTTTTTT.

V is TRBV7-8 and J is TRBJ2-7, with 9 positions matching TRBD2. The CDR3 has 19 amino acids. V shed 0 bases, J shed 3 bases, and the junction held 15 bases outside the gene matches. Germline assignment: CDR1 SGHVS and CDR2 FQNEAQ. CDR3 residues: CASSLATHAWGTSNYEQYF. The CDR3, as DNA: TGTGCCAGCAGCTTAGCGACCCACGCGTGGGGGACTAGCAACTACGAGCAGTACTTC.

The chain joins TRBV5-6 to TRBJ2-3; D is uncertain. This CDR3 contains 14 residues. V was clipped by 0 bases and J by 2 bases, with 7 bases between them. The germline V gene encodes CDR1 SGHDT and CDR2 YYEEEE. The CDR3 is CASSLGGPTDTQYF. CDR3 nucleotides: TGTGCCAGCAGCTTGGGCGGTCCCACAGATACGCAGTATTTT.